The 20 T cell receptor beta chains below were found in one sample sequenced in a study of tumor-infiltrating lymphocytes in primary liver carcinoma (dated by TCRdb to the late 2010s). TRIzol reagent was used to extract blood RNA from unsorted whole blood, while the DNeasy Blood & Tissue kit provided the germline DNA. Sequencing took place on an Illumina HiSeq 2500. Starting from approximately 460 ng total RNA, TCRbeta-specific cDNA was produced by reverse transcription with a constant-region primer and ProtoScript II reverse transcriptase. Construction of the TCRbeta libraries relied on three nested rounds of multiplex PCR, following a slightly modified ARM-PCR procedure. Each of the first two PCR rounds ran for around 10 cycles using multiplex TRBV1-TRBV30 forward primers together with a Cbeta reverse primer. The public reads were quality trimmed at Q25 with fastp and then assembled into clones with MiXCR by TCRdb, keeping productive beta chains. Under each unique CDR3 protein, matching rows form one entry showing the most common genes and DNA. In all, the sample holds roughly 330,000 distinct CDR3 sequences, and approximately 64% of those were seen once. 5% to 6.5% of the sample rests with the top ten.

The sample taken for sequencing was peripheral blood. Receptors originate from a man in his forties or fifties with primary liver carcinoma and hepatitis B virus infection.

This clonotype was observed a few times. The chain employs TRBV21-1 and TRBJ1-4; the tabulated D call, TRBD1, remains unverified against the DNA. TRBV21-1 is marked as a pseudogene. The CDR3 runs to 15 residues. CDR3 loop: CASSSPTGRNEKLFF. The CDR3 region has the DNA TGTGCCAGCAGCAGCCCGACAGGGCGGAATGAAAAACTGTTTTTT.

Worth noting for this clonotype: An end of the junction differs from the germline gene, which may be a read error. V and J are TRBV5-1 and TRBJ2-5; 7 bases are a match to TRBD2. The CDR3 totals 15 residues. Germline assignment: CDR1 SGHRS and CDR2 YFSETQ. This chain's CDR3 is CDSSLTGGSQETQYF. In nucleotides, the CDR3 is TGCGACAGCAGCCTGACGGGAGGTTCCCAAGAGACCCAGTACTTC. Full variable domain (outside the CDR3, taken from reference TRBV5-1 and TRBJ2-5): KAGVTQTPRYLIKTRGQQVTLSCSPISGHRSVSWYQQTPGQGLQFLFEYFSETQRNKGNFPGRFSGRQFSNSRSEMNVSTLELGDSALYLCDSSLTGGSQETQYFGPGTRLLVL.

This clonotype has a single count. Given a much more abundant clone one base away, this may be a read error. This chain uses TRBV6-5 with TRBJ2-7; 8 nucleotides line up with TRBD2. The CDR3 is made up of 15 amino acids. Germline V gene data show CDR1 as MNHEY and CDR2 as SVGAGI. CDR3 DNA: TGTGTCAGCAGTTACTCTAGCGGGTCGGCCTACGAGCAGTACTTC. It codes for CVSSYSSGSAYEQYF.

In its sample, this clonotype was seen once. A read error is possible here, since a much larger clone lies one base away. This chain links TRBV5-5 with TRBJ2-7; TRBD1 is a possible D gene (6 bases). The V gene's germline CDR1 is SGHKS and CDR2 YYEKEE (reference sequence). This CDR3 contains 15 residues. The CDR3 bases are TGTGTCAGCAGCCTCTCTTCAAACAGGGATTACGAGCAGTACTTC. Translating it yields CVSSLSSNRDYEQYF.

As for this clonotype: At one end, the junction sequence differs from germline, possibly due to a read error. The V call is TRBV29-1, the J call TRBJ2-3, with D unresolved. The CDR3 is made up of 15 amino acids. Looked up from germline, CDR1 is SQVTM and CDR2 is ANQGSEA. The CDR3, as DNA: TGCAGCGTTGAAGTAGAGGCGATAAGCACAGATACGCATTATTTT. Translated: CSVEVEAISTDTHYF.

CDR3 protein: CASSLFTFGSLGETQYF. In DNA, the CDR3 is TGTGCCAGCAGTTTATTCACCTTCGGATCCCTCGGGGAGACCCAGTACTTC. The chain joins TRBV28 to TRBJ2-5; no reliable D call. Germline CDR1 MDHEN, CDR2 SYDVKM. Trimming shortened V by 1 base and J by 5 bases, and 20 bases separated the two germline ends. The CDR3 consists of 17 residues.

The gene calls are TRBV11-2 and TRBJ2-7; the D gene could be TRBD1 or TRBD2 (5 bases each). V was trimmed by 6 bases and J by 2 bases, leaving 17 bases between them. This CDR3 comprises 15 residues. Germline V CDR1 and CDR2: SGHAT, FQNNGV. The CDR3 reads CASRGVTIGPYEQYF. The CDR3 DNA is TGTGCCAGCAGGGGGGTGACTATCGGCCCCTACGAGCAGTACTTC.

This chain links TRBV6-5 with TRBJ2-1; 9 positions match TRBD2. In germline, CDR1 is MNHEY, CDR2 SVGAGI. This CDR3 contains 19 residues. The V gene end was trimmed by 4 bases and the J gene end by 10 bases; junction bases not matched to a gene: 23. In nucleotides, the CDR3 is TGTGCCAGCAGTTCCTCTTCAGCGGCCTCTAGCGGGACTAAGGGGGAGCAGTTCTTC. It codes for CASSSSSAASSGTKGEQFF.

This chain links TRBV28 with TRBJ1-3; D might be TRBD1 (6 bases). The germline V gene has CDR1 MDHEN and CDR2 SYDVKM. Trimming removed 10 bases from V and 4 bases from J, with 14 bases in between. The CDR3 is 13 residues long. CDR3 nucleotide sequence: TGTGCCATCATACCCGGGACAGGAAACACCATATATTTT. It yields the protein CAIIPGTGNTIYF. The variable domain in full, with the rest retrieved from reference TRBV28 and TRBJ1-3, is DVKVTQSSRYLVKRTGEKVFLECVQDMDHENMFWYRQDPGLGLRLIYFSYDVKMKEKGDIPEGYSVSREKKERFSLILESASTNQTSMYLCAIIPGTGNTIYFGEGSWLTVV.

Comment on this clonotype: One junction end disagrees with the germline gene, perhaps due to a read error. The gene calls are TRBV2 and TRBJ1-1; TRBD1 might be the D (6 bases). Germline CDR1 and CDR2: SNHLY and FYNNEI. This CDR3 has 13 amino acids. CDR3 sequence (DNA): TGTGGCAGCAGTTTATACAGGGACACTGAAGCTTTCTTT. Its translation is CGSSLYRDTEAFF.

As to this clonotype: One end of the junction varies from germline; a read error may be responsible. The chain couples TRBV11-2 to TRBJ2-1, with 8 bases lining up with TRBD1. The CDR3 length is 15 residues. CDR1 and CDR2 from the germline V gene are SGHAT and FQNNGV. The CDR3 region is CASGLRTGGYNEQFF. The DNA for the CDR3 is TGTGCCAGCGGCTTAAGAACAGGGGGCTACAATGAGCAGTTCTTC.

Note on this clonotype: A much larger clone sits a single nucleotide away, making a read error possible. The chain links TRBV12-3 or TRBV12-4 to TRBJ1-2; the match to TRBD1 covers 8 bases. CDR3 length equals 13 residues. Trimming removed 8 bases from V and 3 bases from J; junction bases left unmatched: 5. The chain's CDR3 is CASRGTGHYGYTF. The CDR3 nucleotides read TGTGCCAGCCGCGGGACAGGCCACTATGGCTACACCTTC.

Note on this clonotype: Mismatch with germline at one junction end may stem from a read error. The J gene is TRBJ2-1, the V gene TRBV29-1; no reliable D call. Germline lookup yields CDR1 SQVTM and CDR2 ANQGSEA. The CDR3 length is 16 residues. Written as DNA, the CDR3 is TGCAGTGTCGCCACGCTTCGGCCCTGGTCCCGTCAAGAACAGTTGTTC. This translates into CSVATLRPWSRQEQLF.

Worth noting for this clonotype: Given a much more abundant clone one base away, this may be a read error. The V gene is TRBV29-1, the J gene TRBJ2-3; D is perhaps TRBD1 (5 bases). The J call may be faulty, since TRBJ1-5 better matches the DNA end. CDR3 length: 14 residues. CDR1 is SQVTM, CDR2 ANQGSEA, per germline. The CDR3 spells CSDIPGHRTDTQHF. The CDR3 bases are TGCAGCGATATACCCGGACACCGCACAGATACGCAGCATTTT.

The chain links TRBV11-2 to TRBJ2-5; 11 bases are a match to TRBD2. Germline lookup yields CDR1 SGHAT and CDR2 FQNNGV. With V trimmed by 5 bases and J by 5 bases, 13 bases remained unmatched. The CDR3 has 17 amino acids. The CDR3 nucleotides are TGTGCCAGCAGCCAGGGGGTGACTAGCGGGATACAGGAGACCCAGTACTTC. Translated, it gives CASSQGVTSGIQETQYF.

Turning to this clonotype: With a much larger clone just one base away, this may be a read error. The DNA of the CDR3 is TGTGCCAGCAGCTACACGAGCAGGGGGGAGACCCAGTACTTC. Protein product: CASSYTSRGETQYF. The chain is built from TRBV7-8 and TRBJ2-5; TRBD1 agrees at 7 bases. The CDR3 sequence is 14 residues long. With 4 bases clipped from V and 5 bases from J, the junction kept 7 bases outside the gene matches. From germline, CDR1 is SGHVS and CDR2 FQNEAQ.

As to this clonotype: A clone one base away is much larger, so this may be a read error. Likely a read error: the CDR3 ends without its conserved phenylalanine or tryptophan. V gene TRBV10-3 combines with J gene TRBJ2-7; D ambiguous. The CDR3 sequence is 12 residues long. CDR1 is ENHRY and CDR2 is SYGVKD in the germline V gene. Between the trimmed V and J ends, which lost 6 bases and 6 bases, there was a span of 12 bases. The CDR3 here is CAISPGPSEQYL. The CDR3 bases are TGTGCCATCAGCCCAGGTCCGTCCGAGCAGTACTTA.

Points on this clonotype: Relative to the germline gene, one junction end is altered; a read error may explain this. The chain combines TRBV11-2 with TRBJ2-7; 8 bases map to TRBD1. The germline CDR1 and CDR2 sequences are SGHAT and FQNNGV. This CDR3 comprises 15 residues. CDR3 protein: CASSFGQGGTHEQYF. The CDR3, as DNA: TGCGCCAGCAGCTTCGGACAGGGTGGGACCCACGAGCAGTACTTC.

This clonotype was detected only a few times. The CDR3: CSLEPSSYGYTF. For the CDR3, the DNA is TGCAGTCTTGAACCATCTTCCTATGGCTACACCTTC. V usage is TRBV29-1 and J usage is TRBJ1-2; no clear D. The length of the CDR3 is 12 residues. CDR1 and CDR2 (germline): SQVTM, ANQGSEA. The variable domain in full, with the rest retrieved from reference TRBV29-1 and TRBJ1-2, is SAVISQKPSRDICQRGTSLTIQCQVDSQVTMMFWYRQQPGQSLTLIATANQGSEATYESGFVIDKFPISRPNLTFSTLTVSNMSPEDSSIYLCSLEPSSYGYTFGSGTRLTVV.

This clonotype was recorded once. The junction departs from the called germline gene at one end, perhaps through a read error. The CDR3 here is CASSPDPNTEALF. CDR3 coding DNA: TGTGCCAGCAGTCCCGACCCGAACACTGAAGCTCTCTTT. The chain joins TRBV5-4 to TRBJ1-1; D is ambiguous. The CDR3 totals 13 residues. The germline V gene has CDR1 SGHNT and CDR2 YYREEE (reference sequence). Full variable domain (rest looked up from reference TRBV5-4 and TRBJ1-1): ETGVTQSPTHLIKTRGQQVTLRCSSQSGHNTVSWYQQALGQGPQFIFQYYREEENGRGNFPPRFSGLQFPNYSSELNVNALELDDSALYLCASSPDPNTEALFGQGTRLTVV.